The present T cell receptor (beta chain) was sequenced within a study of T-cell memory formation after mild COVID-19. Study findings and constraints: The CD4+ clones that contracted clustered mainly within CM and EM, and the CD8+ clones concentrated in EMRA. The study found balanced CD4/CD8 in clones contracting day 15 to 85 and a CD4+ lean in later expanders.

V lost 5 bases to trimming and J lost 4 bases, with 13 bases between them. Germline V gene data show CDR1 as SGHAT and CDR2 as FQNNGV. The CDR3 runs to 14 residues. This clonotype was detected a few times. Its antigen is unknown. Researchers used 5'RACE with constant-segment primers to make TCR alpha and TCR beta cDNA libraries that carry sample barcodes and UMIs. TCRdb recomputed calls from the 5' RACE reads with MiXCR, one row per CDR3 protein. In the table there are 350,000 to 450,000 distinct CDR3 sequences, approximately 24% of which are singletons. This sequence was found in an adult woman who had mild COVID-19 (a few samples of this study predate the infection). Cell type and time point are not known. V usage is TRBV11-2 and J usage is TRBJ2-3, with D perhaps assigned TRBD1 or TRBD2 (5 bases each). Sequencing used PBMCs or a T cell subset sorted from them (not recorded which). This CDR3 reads CASSPGTAADTQYF. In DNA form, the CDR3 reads TGTGCCAGCAGCCCCGGGACCGCAGCAGATACGCAGTATTTT.